This T cell receptor beta chain emerged from a study of monozygotic twins with inflammatory bowel disease. The template-switching step introduced UMIs that carried a 6-nucleotide sample barcode. TCRdb derives one entry per CDR3 protein from the 5' RACE reads, leaving out DNA. Its clone listing holds around 220,000 distinct CDR3 sequences. Remarks on this clonotype: Its matching antigen is unknown.

Findings and caveats of the study: Twin pairs that were concordant did not differ from discordant pairs in repertoire similarity, possibly from limited power.

CDR3 length: 15 amino acids. Sample: blood. The source of this sequence is a human donor with ulcerative colitis or Crohn's disease, or a healthy co-twin of an affected twin (not recorded which). The genes are TRBV12-3 or TRBV12-4 and TRBJ2-1. The CDR3 region is CASRPVDWRGNEQFF.